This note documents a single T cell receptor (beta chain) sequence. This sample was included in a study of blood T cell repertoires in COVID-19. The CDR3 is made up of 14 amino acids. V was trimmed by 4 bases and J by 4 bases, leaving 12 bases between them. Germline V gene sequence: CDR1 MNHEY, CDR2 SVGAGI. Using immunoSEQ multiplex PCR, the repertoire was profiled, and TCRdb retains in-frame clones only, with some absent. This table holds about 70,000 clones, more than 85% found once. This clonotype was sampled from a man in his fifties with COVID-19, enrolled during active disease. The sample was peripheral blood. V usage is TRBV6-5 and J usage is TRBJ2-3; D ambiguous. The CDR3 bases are TGTGCCAGCAGTTCTGTAGCCCGCGCAGATACGCAGTATTTT. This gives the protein CASSSVARADTQYF.